The entry below gives a single T cell receptor beta chain sequence along with its context. The data originate from a study of cytotoxic CD8 clonotypes in ibrutinib-treated CLL. TCRdb's copy holds only in-frame clones and misses some; the assay was immunoSEQ multiplex PCR. This table holds over 45,000 clones, roughly 49% found once. The CDR3 length is 13 residues. V gave up 5 bases and J gave up 4 bases, with 9 bases separating them. The germline V gene encodes CDR1 MDHEN and CDR2 SYDVKM. The sequence came from a human donor with chronic lymphocytic leukemia. The chain is built from TRBV28 and TRBJ1-5; D perhaps matches TRBD1 (5 bases). Source: PBMCs, taken at disease progression, from a patient treated with ibrutinib. CDR3 region: CASSVGGNQPQHF. DNA of the CDR3: TGTGCCAGCAGTGTTGGGGGGAATCAGCCCCAGCATTTT.